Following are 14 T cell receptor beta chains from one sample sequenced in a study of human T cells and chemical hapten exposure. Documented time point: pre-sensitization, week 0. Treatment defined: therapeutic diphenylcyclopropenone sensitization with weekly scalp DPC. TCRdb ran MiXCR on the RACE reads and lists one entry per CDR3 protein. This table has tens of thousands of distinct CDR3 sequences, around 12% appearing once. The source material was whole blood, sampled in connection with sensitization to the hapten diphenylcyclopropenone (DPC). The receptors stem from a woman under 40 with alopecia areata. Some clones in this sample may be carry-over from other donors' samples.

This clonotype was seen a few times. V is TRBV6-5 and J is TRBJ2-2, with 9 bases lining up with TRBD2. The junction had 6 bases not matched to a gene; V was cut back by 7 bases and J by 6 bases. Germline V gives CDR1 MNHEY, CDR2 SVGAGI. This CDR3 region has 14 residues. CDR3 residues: CASTIAGDAGELFF. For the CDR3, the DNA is TGTGCCAGCACCATAGCGGGAGATGCCGGGGAGCTGTTTTTT.

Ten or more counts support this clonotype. In DNA, the CDR3 is TGTGCCAGCAGCCCCCAGGGGGGTGTTGGTGAAGCTTTCTTT. Translated: CASSPQGGVGEAFF. The J gene is TRBJ1-1, the V gene TRBV7-9; 7 bases fit TRBD1. CDR1 is SEHNR and CDR2 is FQNEAQ in the germline V gene (reference sequence). This CDR3 is 14 amino acids long. The V gene end was trimmed by 5 bases and the J gene end by 7 bases; junction bases not matched to a gene: 10.

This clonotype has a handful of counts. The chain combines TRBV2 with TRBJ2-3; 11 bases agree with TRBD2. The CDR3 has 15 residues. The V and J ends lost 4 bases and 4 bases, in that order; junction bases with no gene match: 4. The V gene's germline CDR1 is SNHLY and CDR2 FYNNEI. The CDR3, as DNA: TGTGCCAGCAGTGGCACTAGCGGGAGCCCAGATACGCAGTATTTT. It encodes CASSGTSGSPDTQYF.

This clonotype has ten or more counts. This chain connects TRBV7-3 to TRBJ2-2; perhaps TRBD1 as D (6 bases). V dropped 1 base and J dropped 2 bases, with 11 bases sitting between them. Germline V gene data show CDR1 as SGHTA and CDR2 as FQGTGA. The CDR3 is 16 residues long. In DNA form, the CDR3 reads TGTGCCAGCAGCTTAAATGGGGGCATCAACACCGGGGAGCTGTTTTTT. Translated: CASSLNGGINTGELFF.

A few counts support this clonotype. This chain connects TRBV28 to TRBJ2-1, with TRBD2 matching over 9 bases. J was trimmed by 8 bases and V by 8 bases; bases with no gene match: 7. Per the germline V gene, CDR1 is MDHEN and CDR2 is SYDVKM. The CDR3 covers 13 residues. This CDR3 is CASDSGTSYEQFF. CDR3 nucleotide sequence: TGTGCCAGCGATTCCGGGACTAGCTATGAGCAGTTCTTC.

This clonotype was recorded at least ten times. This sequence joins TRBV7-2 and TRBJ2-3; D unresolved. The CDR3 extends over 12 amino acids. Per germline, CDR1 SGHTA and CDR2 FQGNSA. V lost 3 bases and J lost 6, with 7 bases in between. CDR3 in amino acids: CASSFRLDTQYF. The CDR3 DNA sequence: TGTGCCAGCAGCTTTAGGCTGGATACGCAGTATTTT.

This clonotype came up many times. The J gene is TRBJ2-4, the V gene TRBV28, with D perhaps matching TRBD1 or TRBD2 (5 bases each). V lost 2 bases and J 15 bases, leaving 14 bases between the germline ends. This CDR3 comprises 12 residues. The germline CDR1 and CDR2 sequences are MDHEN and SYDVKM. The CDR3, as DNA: TGTGCCAGCAGTTTACCGGGACGCCCCTGGTACTTC. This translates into CASSLPGRPWYF.

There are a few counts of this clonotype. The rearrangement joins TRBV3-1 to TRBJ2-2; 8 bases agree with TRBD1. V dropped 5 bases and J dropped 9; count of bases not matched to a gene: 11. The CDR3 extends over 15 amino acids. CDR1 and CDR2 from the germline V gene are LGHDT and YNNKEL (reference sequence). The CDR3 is CASSKGTGTAWELFF. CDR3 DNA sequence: TGTGCCAGCAGCAAGGGGACAGGTACCGCCTGGGAGCTGTTTTTT.

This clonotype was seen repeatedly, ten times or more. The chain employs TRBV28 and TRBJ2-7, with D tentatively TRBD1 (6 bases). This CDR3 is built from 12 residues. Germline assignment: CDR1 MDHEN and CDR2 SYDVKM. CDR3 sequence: CATLHRVYEQYF. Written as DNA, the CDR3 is TGTGCTACACTGCACAGGGTCTACGAGCAGTACTTC.

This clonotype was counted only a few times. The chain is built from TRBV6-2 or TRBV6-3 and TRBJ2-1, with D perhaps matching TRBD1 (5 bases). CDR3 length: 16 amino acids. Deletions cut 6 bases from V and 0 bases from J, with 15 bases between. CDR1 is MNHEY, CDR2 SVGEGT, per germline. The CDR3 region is CASSHPTVSSYNEQFF. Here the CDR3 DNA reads TGTGCCAGCAGCCACCCGACAGTGAGCTCCTACAATGAGCAGTTCTTC.

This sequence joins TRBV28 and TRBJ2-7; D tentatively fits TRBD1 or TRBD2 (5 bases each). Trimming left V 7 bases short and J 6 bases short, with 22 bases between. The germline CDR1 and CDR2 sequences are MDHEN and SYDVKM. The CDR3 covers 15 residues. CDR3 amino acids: CASTSLGRGGFEQYF. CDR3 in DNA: TGTGCCAGCACCTCCTTGGGACGCGGAGGCTTCGAGCAGTACTTC.

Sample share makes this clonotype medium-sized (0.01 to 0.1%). CDR3 sequence (DNA): TGTGCCAGCACCGGCAGTGAAGATGAGCAGTTCTTC. This gives the protein CASTGSEDEQFF. The J gene is TRBJ2-1, the V gene TRBV7-2; D is uncertain. Trimming stripped 7 bases from V and 8 bases from J, with 12 bases between. Germline loops: CDR1 SGHTA, CDR2 FQGNSA. This CDR3 is built from 12 residues.

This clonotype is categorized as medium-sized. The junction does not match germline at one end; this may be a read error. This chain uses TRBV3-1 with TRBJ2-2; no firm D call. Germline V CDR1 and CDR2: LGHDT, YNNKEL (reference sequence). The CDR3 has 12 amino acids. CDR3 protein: CASSPNTGELFF. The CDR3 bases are TGTGCCAGCAGCCCGAATACCGGGGAGCTGTTTTTT.

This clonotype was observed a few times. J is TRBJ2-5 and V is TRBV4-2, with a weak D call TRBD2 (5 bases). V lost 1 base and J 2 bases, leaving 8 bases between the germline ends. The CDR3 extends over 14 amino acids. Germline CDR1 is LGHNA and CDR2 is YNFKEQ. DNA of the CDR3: TGTGCCAGCAGCCAAGGAGGAGGACAAGAGACCCAGTACTTC. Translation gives CASSQGGGQETQYF.